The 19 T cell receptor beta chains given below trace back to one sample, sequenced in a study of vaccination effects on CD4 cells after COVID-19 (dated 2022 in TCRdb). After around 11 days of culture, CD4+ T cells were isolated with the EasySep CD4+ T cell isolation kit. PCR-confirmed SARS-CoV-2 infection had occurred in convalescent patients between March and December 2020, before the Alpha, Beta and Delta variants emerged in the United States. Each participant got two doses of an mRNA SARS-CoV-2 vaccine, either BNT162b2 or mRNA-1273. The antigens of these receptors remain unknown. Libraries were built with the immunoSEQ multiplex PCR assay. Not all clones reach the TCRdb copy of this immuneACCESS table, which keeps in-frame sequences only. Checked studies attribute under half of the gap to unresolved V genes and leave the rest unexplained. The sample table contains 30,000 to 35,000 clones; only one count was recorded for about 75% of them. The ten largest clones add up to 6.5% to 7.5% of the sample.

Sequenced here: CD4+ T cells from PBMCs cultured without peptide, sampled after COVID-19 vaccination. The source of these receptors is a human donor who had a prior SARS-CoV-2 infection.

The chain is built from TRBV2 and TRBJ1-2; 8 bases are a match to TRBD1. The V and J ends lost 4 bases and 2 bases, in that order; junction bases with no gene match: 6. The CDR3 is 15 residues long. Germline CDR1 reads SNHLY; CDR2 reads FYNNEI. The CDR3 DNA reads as TGTGCCAGCAGTGTTGACAGGGGTGGAAACTATGGCTACACCTTC. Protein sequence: CASSVDRGGNYGYTF.

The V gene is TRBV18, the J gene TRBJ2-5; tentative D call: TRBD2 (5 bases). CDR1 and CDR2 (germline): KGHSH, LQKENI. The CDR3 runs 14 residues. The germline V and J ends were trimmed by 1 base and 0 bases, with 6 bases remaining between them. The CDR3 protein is CASSPRGDQETQYF. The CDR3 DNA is TGTGCCAGCTCACCACGGGGAGACCAAGAGACCCAGTACTTC.

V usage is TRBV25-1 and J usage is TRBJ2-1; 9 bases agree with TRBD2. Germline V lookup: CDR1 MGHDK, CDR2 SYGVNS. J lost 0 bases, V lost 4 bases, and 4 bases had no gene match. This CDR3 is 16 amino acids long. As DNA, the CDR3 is TGTGCCAGCAGTGGGGGACTAGCCCTCTCCTACAATGAGCAGTTCTTC. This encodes CASSGGLALSYNEQFF. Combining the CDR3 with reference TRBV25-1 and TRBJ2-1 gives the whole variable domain EADIYQTPRYLVIGTGKKITLECSQTMGHDKMYWYQQDPGMELHLIHYSYGVNSTEKGDLSSESTVSRIRTEHFPLTLESARPSHTSQYLCASSGGLALSYNEQFFGPGTRLTVL.

Here the CDR3 DNA reads TGCGCCAGCAGCTCAATTAGGACTAGCGGGGGGGCTGTGATGGGGACAGATACGCAGTATTTT. Translation gives CASSSIRTSGGAVMGTDTQYF. The genes are TRBV5-1 and TRBJ2-3; 15 bases are a match to TRBD2. Looked up from germline, CDR1 is SGHRS and CDR2 is YFSETQ. Germline trimming cut 3 bases from V and 3 bases from J; bases unmatched to any gene: 17. CDR3 size: 21 residues. The whole variable domain, remainder taken from reference TRBV5-1 and TRBJ2-3, is KAGVTQTPRYLIKTRGQQVTLSCSPISGHRSVSWYQQTPGQGLQFLFEYFSETQRNKGNFPGRFSGRQFSNSRSEMNVSTLELGDSALYLCASSSIRTSGGAVMGTDTQYFGPGTRLTVL.

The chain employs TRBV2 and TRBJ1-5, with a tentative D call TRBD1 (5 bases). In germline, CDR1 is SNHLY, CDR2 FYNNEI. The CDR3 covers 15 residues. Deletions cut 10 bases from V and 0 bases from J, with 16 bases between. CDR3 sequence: CATNQGPYSNQPQHF. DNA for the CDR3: TGTGCCACTAATCAGGGACCTTATAGCAATCAGCCCCAGCATTTT.

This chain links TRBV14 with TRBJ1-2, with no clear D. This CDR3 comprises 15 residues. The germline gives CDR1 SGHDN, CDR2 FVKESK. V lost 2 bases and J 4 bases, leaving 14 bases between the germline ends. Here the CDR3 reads CASSQRQHSGYGYTF. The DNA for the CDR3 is TGTGCCAGCAGCCAACGTCAGCATTCAGGCTATGGCTACACCTTC.

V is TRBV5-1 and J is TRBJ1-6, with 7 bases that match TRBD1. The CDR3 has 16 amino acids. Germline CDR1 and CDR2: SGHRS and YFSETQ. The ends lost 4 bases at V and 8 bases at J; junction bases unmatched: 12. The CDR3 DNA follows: TGCGCCAGCAGCATGGAGGGGGCTGTACAGGATTCACCCCTCCACTTT. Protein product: CASSMEGAVQDSPLHF.

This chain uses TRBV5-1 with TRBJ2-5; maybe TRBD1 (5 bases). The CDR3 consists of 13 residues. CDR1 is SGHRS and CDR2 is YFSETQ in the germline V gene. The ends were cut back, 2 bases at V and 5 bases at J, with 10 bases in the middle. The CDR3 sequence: CASSLLGRETQYF. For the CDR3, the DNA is TGCGCCAGCAGCTTACTGGGGCGGGAGACCCAGTACTTC.

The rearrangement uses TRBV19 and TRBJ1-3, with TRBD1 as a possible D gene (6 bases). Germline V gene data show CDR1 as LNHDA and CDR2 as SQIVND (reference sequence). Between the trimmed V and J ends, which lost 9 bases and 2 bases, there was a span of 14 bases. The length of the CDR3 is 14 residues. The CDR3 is CASTPGAPGNTIYF. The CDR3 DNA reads TGTGCCAGCACTCCGGGGGCCCCTGGAAACACCATATATTTT.

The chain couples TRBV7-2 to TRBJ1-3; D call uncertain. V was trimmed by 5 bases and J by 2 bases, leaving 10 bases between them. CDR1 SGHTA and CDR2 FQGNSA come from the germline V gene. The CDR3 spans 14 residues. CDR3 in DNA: TGTGCCAGCAGCCCCACCCGGACTGGAAACACCATATATTTT. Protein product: CASSPTRTGNTIYF.

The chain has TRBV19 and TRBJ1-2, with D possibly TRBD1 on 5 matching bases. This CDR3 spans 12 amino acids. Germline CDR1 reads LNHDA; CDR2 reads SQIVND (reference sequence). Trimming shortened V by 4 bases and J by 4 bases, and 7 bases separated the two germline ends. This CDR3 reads CASSRDGYGYTF. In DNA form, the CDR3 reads TGTGCCAGTAGTAGGGACGGCTATGGCTACACCTTC.

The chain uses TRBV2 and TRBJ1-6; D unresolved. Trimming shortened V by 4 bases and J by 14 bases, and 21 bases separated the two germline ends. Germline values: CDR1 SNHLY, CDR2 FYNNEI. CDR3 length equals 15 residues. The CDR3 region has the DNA TGTGCCAGCAGTGTAGGACTTCCGGGCCCTTCGTCCCTCCACTTT. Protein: CASSVGLPGPSSLHF.

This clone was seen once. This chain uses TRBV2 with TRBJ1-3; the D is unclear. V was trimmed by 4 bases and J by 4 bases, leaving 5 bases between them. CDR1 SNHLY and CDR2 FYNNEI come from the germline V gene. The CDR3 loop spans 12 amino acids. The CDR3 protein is CASSVGGNTIYF. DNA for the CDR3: TGTGCCAGCAGTGTTGGGGGAAACACCATATATTTT.

DNA of the CDR3: TGTGCCAGCAGCCCGAGAGCTAGCGGGAGAGTCCATGAGCAGTTCTTC. Translating gives CASSPRASGRVHEQFF. This chain links TRBV7-2 with TRBJ2-1; 10 bases fit TRBD2. The CDR3 consists of 16 residues. The trim removed 5 bases at V and 8 bases at J, leaving 12 bases unmatched. Germline assignment: CDR1 SGHTA and CDR2 FQGNSA.

CDR3 amino acids: CASSKRARGIADTQYF. CDR3 bases: TGTGCCAGCAGCAAACGGGCGAGGGGTATAGCCGATACGCAGTATTTT. V is TRBV21-1 and J is TRBJ2-3. TRBV21-1 is deemed a pseudogene. The CDR3 extends over 16 amino acids.

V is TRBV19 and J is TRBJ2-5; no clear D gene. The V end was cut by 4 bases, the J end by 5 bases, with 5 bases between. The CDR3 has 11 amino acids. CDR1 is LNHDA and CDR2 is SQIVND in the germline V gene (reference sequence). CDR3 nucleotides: TGTGCCAGTAGTAGTGTGGAGACCCAGTACTTC. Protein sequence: CASSSVETQYF.

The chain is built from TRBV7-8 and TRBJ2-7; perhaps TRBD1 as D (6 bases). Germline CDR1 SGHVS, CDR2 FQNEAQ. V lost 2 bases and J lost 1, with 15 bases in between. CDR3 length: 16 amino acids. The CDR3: CASSLRDTRRSYEQYF. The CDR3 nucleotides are TGTGCCAGCAGCTTAAGGGACACCCGGAGATCCTACGAGCAGTACTTC.

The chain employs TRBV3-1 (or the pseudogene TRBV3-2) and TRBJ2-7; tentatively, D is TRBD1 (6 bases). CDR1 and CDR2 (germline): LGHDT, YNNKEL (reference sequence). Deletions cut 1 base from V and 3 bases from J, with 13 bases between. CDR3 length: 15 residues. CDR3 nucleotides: TGTGCCAGCAGCCAAGGAGCAGGGGAAGGCTACGAGCAGTACTTC. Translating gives CASSQGAGEGYEQYF.

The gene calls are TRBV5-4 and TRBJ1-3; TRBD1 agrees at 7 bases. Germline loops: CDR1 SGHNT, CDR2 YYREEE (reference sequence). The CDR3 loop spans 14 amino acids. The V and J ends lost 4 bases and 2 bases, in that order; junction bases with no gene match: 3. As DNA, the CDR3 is TGTGCCAGCAGCCGCGGGACAGCTGGAAACACCATATATTTT. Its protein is CASSRGTAGNTIYF.